What follows are 5 T cell receptor beta chains derived from one specimen sequenced in a study of identifying expanded T cells in peripheral blood (dated by TCRdb to the late 2010s). Receptor amplification or capture employed the immunoSEQ multiplex PCR assay. TCRdb took this table from immuneACCESS and kept in-frame rearrangements with V and J called. Such tables lack part of the clones; where checked against another copy, unresolved V genes explain under half of the gap, and the rest is unexplained. This sample is represented by 110,000 or so clones; 88% of them were singletons. Just under 8.5% of the sample rests with the top ten. The sequencing input was blood. The receptors come from a person aged 18 to 69 in good health.

The rearrangement uses TRBV20-1 and TRBJ2-7, with D possibly matching TRBD2 (5 bases). Trimming took 6 bases from V and 5 from J, leaving 11 bases between them. CDR3 length equals 11 residues. In germline, CDR1 is DFQATT, CDR2 SNEGSKA (reference sequence). CDR3 DNA: TGCAGTGCGAGTCGAGGGAACGAGCAGTACTTC. Amino acids: CSASRGNEQYF.

The gene calls are TRBV5-1 and TRBJ1-6, with D maybe TRBD1 (5 bases). This CDR3 is 16 amino acids long. CDR1 is SGHRS and CDR2 is YFSETQ in the germline V gene. V was cut by 0 bases and J by 5 bases, with 12 bases left in between. The CDR3 sequence is CASSLGGGAHNSPLHF. DNA of the CDR3: TGCGCCAGCAGCTTGGGAGGCGGGGCGCATAATTCACCCCTCCACTTT.

The genes are TRBV5-3 and TRBJ2-4; D is ambiguous. TRBV5-3 is an open reading frame, and its role is uncertain. V was cut by 1 base and J by 8 bases, with 10 bases left in between. The CDR3 spans 13 residues. The CDR3 DNA reads TGTGCCAGAAGCTTGTTGCAACTCCACATTCAGTACTTC. Translation gives CARSLLQLHIQYF.

The V call is TRBV9, the J call TRBJ2-2, with a weak D call TRBD2 (7 bases). The V end lost 4 bases, the J end lost 5 bases, and 18 bases lay between the germline ends. The CDR3 is 16 residues long. The germline gives CDR1 SGDLS, CDR2 YYNGEE. CDR3 DNA: TGTGCCAGCAGCCCAAGGGGGGCGGGAGAGACCGGGGAGCTGTTTTTT. Amino acid sequence: CASSPRGAGETGELFF.

The chain links TRBV29-1 to TRBJ2-1; TRBD1 matches at 9 bases. Germline-derived CDR1 and CDR2 are SQVTM and ANQGSEA. CDR3 length: 14 residues. The V and J ends lost 8 bases and 4 bases, in that order; junction bases with no gene match: 9. CDR3 in amino acids: CSLEGQGIYNEQFF. Here the CDR3 DNA reads TGCAGCTTGGAGGGACAGGGTATTTACAATGAGCAGTTCTTC.